The clone carrying this T cell receptor beta chain was detected a few times. What it recognizes is unknown. The sample is drawn from a study of T-cell reconstitution after alpha-beta-depleted transplantation in children. Findings of the study overall: At day 60, the high TCRbeta diversity found in some patients originated from recipient T cells and thymic progenitors that had survived. Newly generated T cells supplied most T-cell counts and diversity one year post-transplant. Reportedly, alpha-beta T cells present about two months post-transplant originated from several hundred expanded clones of graft origin.

Using unique molecular identifiers, the investigators prepared the TCRbeta library. TCRdb re-derived calls from the PCR reads in MiXCR, one entry per CDR3 protein. The sample comprises some 600,000 distinct CDR3 sequences, approximately 12% of which are singletons, and around 2.2% rests with the top ten. V lost 4 bases and J lost 1, with 8 bases in between. CDR3 length: 13 amino acids. Germline V CDR1 and CDR2: LGHNA, YSLEER. The sequenced sample was PBMCs, mostly from graft donor cells, obtained 360 days after TCRalphabeta/CD19-depleted stem cell transplant. The source is a male patient between 5 and 17 years old who had a stem cell transplant for acute myeloid leukemia, so the T cells may come from the graft donor. The J gene is TRBJ2-7, the V gene TRBV4-3; D remains unclear. The CDR3 here is CASSPLRSYEQYF. In DNA form, the CDR3 reads TGCGCCAGCAGCCCTTTGAGGTCCTACGAGCAGTACTTC.